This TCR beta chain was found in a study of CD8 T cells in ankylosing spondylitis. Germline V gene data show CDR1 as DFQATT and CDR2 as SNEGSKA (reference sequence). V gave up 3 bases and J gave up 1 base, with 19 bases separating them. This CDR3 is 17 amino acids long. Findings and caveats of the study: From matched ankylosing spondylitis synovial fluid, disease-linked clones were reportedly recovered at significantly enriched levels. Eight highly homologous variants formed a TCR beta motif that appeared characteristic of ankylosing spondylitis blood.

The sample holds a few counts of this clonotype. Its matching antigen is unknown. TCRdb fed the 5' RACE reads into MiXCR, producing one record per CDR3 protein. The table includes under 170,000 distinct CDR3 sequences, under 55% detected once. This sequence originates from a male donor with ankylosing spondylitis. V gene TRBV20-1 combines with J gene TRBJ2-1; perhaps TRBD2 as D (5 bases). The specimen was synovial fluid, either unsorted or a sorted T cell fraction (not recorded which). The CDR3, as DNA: TGCAGTGCTAGTTGGTTCGGGGATCCCTTATCCTACAATGAGCAGTTCTTC. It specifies CSASWFGDPLSYNEQFF.